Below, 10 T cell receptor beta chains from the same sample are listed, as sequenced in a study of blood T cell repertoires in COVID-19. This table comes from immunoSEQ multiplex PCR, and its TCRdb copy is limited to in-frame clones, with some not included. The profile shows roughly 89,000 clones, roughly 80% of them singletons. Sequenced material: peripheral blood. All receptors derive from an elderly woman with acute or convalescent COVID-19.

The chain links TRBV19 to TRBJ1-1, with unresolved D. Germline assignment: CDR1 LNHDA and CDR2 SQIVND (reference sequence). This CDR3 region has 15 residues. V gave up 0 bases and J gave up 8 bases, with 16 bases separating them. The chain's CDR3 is CASSIDPSGGREAFF. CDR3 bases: TGTGCCAGTAGTATAGATCCCTCGGGAGGGCGCGAAGCTTTCTTT.

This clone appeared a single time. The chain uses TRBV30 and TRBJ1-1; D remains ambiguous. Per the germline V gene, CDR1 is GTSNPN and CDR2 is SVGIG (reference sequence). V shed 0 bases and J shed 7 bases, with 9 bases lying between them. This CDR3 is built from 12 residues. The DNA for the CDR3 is TGTGCCTGGAGTGTAGGCTGGAGTGAAGCTTTCTTT. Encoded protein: CAWSVGWSEAFF.

CDR3 residues: CAISAVRDRGWGANVLTF. CDR3 nucleotides: TGTGCCATCAGTGCCGTCCGGGACAGGGGATGGGGGGCCAACGTCCTGACTTTC. This sequence joins TRBV10-3 and TRBJ2-6; 10 bases agree with TRBD1. Trimming cost V 4 bases and J 4 bases; bases outside gene matches: 10. CDR1 is ENHRY, CDR2 SYGVKD, per germline. The CDR3 extends over 18 amino acids.

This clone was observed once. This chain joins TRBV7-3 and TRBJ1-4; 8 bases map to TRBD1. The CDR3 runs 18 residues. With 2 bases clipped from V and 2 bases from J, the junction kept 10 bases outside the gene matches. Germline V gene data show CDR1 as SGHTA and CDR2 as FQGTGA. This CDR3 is CASSLRPRGRGTNEKLFF. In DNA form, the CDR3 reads TGTGCCAGCAGCTTACGTCCCAGGGGGCGAGGGACTAATGAAAAACTGTTTTTT.

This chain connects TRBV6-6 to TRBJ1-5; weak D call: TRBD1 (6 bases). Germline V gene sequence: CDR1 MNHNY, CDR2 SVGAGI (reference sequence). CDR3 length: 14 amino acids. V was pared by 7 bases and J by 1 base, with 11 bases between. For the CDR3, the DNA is TGTGCCAGCAATTTACAGGGAAGCAATCAGCCCCAGCATTTT. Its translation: CASNLQGSNQPQHF.

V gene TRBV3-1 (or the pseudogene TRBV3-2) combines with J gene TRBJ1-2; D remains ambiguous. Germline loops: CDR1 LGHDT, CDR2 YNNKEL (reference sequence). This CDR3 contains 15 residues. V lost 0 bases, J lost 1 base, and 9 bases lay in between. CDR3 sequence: CASSQDSADNYGYTF. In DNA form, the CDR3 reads TGTGCCAGCAGCCAAGATTCTGCAGATAACTATGGCTACACCTTC.

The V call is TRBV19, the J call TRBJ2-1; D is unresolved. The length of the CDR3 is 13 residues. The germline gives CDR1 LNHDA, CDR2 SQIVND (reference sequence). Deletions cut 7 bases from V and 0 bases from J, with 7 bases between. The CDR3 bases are TGTGCCAGTAAAACGAGCTCCTACAATGAGCAGTTCTTC. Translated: CASKTSSYNEQFF.

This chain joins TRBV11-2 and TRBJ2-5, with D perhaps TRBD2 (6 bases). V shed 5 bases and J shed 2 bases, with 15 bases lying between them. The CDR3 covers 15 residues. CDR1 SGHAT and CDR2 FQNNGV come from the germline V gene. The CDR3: CASSAGGAGQETQYF. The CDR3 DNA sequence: TGTGCCAGCAGCGCGGGTGGGGCGGGACAAGAGACCCAGTACTTC. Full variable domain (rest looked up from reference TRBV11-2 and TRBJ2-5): EAGVAQSPRYKIIEKRQSVAFWCNPISGHATLYWYQQILGQGPKLLIQFQNNGVVDDSQLPKDRFSAERLKGVDSTLKIQPAKLEDSAVYLCASSAGGAGQETQYFGPGTRLLVL.

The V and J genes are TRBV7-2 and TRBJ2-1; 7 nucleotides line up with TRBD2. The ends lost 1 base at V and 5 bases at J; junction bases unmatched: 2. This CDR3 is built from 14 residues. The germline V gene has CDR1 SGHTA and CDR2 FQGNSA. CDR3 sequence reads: CASSLGDYNNEQFF. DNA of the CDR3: TGTGCCAGCAGCTTAGGGGACTACAACAATGAGCAGTTCTTC.

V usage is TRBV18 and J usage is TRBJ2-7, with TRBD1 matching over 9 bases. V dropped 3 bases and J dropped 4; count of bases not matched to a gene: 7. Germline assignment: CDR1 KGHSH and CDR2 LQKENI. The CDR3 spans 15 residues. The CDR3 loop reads CASSPQYRGQYEQYF. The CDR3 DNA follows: TGTGCCAGCTCACCGCAATACAGGGGGCAGTACGAGCAGTACTTC.